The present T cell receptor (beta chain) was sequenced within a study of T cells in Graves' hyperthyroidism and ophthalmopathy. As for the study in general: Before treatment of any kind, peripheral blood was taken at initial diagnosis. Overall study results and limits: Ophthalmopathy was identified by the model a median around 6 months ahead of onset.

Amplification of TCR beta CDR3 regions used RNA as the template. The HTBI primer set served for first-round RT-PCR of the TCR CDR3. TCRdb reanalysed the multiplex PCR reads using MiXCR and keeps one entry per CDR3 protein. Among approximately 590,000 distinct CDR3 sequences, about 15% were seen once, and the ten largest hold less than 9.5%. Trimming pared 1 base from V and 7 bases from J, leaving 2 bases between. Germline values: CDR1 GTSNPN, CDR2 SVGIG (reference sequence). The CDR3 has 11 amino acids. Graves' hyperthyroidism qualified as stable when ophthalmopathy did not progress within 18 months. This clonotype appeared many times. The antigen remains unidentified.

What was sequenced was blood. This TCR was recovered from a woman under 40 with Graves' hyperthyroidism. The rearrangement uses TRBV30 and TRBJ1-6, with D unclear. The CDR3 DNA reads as TGTGCCTGGAGTGCCAATTCACCCCTCCACTTT. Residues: CAWSANSPLHF.